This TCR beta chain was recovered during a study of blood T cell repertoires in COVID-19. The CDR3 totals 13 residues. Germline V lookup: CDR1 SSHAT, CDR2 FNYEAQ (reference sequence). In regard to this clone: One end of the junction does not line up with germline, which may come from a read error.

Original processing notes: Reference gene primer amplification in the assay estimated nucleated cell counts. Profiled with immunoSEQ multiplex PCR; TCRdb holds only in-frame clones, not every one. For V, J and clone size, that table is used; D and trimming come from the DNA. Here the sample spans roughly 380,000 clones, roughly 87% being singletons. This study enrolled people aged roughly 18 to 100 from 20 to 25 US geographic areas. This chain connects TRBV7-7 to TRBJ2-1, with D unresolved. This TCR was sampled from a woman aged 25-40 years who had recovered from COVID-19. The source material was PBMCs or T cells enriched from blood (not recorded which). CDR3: CASSYAPEDEQFF. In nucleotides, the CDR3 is TGTGCTAGCAGCTATGCTCCCGAGGATGAGCAGTTCTTC.